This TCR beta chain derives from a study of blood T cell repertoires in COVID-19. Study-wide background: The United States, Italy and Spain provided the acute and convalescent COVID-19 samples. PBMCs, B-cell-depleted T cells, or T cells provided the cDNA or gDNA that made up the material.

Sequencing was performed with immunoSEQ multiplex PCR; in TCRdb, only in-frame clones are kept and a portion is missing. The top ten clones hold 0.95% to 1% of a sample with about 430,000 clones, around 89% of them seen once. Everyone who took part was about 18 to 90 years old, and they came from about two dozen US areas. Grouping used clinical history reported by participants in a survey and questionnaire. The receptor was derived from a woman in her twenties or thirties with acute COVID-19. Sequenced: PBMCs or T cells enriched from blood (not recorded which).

The chain's CDR3 is CASGAGTGGTEAFF. CDR3 in DNA: TGTGCCAGCGGAGCCGGGACAGGGGGCACTGAAGCTTTCTTT. The chain links TRBV7-3 to TRBJ1-1, with 11 bases that match TRBD1. From germline, CDR1 is SGHTA and CDR2 FQGTGA. CDR3 length equals 14 residues. V trimming: 8 bases; J trimming: 4 bases; junction bases outside the gene matches: 6.